This T cell receptor (beta chain) came from a study of cytomegalovirus exposure and HLA in healthy donors. Trimming pared 0 bases from V and 5 bases from J, leaving 12 bases between. CDR1 and CDR2 from the germline V gene are SGDLS and YYNGEE. The CDR3 covers 14 residues. Only one count was recorded for this clone. Primers included in the PCR were 60 Vbeta and 13 Jbeta primers. The repertoire was sequenced with immunoSEQ multiplex PCR; TCRdb's copy has only in-frame clones and lacks some. Of around 130,000 clones detected, about four fifths appear once; the ten largest clones hold roughly 3%. The specimen was PBMCs. The receptor was derived from a man in his thirties or forties in good health and CMV-seronegative. The rearrangement joins TRBV9 to TRBJ2-7; D perhaps matches TRBD2 (5 bases). The CDR3 coding sequence is TGTGCCAGCAGCGTAGGGGCTAGCAGCCACGAGCAGTACTTC. It encodes CASSVGASSHEQYF.